These 16 T cell receptor beta chains were all obtained from the same sample, sequenced in a study of regulatory T cells in long-lasting Graves disease. This sample's time point: newly diagnosed GD, antithyroid drugs for less than 3 months. Generation of the TCR library employed RNA extracted from PBMCs. Library construction for TCR beta used iRepertoire HTBI primers and Arm-PCR of CDR3 regions. TCRdb re-called the multiplex PCR reads through MiXCR, storing one row per CDR3 protein. The table lists 400,000 to 500,000 distinct CDR3 sequences, more than 13% of them singletons. These data were likewise used in another study, on T cells in Graves' hyperthyroidism and ophthalmopathy.

The specimen comprised peripheral blood mononuclear cells (PBMCs), sampled at new diagnosis, from a patient treated with antithyroid drugs. Every receptor here comes from a woman aged 25 to 39 with Graves disease.

V and J are TRBV14 and TRBJ2-3; the D gene is possibly TRBD2 (5 bases). The CDR3 totals 16 residues. From germline, CDR1 is SGHDN and CDR2 FVKESK. Trimming left V 3 bases short and J 4 bases short, with 17 bases between. CDR3 coding DNA: TGTGCCAGCAGCCAGGCCGGGATTTCGCCCCCAGATACGCAGTATTTT. Translation: CASSQAGISPPDTQYF.

The CDR3 loop is CASSYSSYAERGGRVYYEQYF. The CDR3 DNA sequence: TGTGCCAGCAGTTACTCGAGCTATGCCGAGAGGGGCGGGAGGGTTTACTACGAGCAGTACTTC. The V call is TRBV6-5, the J call TRBJ2-7, with 9 positions matching TRBD2. Germline V lookup: CDR1 MNHEY, CDR2 SVGAGI. The CDR3 is 21 amino acids. With 0 bases clipped from V and 3 bases from J, the junction kept 21 bases outside the gene matches.

Ten or more counts support this clonotype. The chain is built from TRBV5-1 and TRBJ2-2, with 8 bases matching TRBD1. The CDR3 covers 16 residues. Germline trimming cut 4 bases from V and 4 bases from J; bases unmatched to any gene: 9. CDR1 is SGHRS and CDR2 is YFSETQ in the germline V gene. The CDR3 region is CASSPLPGQATGELFF. DNA for the CDR3: TGCGCCAGCAGCCCCTTGCCGGGACAGGCCACCGGGGAGCTGTTTTTT.

This clonotype was recorded at least ten times. The CDR3 DNA is TGTGCCAGCAGCTCGGGACTAGCGGAACGCAATGAGCAGTTCTTC. It codes for CASSSGLAERNEQFF. V and J are TRBV11-2 and TRBJ2-1; 11 bases agree with TRBD2. Per the germline V gene, CDR1 is SGHAT and CDR2 is FQNNGV. This CDR3 is built from 15 residues. J was trimmed by 6 bases and V by 4 bases; bases with no gene match: 5.

This clonotype was observed a single time. V gene TRBV5-1 combines with J gene TRBJ2-7; 7 nucleotides line up with TRBD2. Losses at the gene ends were 0 bases for V and 3 bases for J; bases not matched to a gene: 3. The germline gives CDR1 SGHRS, CDR2 YFSETQ. The CDR3 is 14 amino acids. Written as DNA, the CDR3 is TGCGCCAGCAGCTTGGAACTAGCGAACTACGAGCAGTACTTC. The encoded protein is CASSLELANYEQYF. Full variable domain (outside the CDR3, taken from reference TRBV5-1 and TRBJ2-7): KAGVTQTPRYLIKTRGQQVTLSCSPISGHRSVSWYQQTPGQGLQFLFEYFSETQRNKGNFPGRFSGRQFSNSRSEMNVSTLELGDSALYLCASSLELANYEQYFGPGTRLTVT.

This clonotype was found many times. The genes are TRBV20-1 and TRBJ2-3; a weak D match, TRBD2 (5 bases). The CDR3 has 15 amino acids. Trimming cost V 0 bases and J 0 bases, with 10 bases left between them. Germline CDR1 is DFQATT and CDR2 is SNEGSKA (reference sequence). Here the CDR3 reads CSARDVGASTDTQYF. DNA of the CDR3: TGCAGTGCTAGAGATGTGGGAGCTAGCACAGATACGCAGTATTTT.

This clonotype was seen repeatedly, ten times or more. This chain connects TRBV6-2 or TRBV6-3 to TRBJ2-2; 7 bases align to TRBD1. In germline, CDR1 is MNHEY, CDR2 SVGEGT. V was pared by 5 bases and J by 1 base, with 4 bases of the junction left unmatched. CDR3 length: 15 residues. The CDR3 DNA reads as TGTGCCAGCAGTAACCGACAGGGGAACACCGGGGAGCTGTTTTTT. Residues: CASSNRQGNTGELFF.

This clonotype was picked up many times. V usage is TRBV5-4 and J usage is TRBJ2-1, with D maybe TRBD1 (5 bases). The tail of the sequence fits TRBJ2-5 better, so the J call may be wrong. CDR1 SGHNT and CDR2 YYREEE come from the germline V gene (reference sequence). CDR3 length equals 15 residues. The CDR3 region has the DNA TGTGCCAGCAGCCAACAAGGGGCACCTCAAGAGACCCAGTACTTC. Its protein is CASSQQGAPQETQYF.

As for this clonotype: This could be a read error, since a much larger clone is one nucleotide away. Here the CDR3 reads CASSEGTGGHYEQFF. The CDR3 nucleotides are TGCGCCAGCAGTGAGGGGACAGGGGGGCACTACGAGCAGTTCTTC. This chain links TRBV10-1 with TRBJ2-1, with 11 bases identical to TRBD1. From germline, CDR1 is WNHNN and CDR2 SYGVQD (reference sequence). The junction had 7 bases not matched to a gene; V was cut back by 2 bases and J by 10 bases. The CDR3 is 15 amino acids.

The chain has TRBV15 and TRBJ2-7, with TRBD2 matching over 7 bases. CDR3 length equals 16 residues. CDR1 and CDR2 (germline): LNHNV, YYDKDF (reference sequence). The trim removed 0 bases at V and 3 bases at J, leaving 8 bases unmatched. The CDR3 here is CATSRDYTGGSYEQYF. The CDR3 nucleotides read TGTGCCACCAGCAGAGATTACACGGGAGGTAGCTACGAGCAGTACTTC.

This chain connects TRBV6-1 to TRBJ2-2; a weak D match, TRBD1 (5 bases). Germline CDR1 MNHNS, CDR2 SASEGT. V lost 3 bases and J 8 bases, leaving 13 bases between the germline ends. The CDR3 contains 14 residues. The CDR3: CASSDLQGRGELFF. The DNA of the CDR3 is TGTGCCAGCAGTGATCTCCAGGGTCGGGGGGAGCTGTTTTTT.

This clonotype appeared many times. This chain joins TRBV6-5 and TRBJ2-3, with 11 bases identical to TRBD1. The CDR3 runs 18 residues. Germline CDR1 reads MNHEY; CDR2 reads SVGAGI. Trimming at V came to 0 bases and at J to 4 bases, leaving 9 bases not matched to a gene. The CDR3 DNA sequence: TGTGCCAGCAGTTACTCGAGGCCCGGGACAGGGGGACCAGATACGCAGTATTTT. Its protein product is CASSYSRPGTGGPDTQYF.

In this sample, this clonotype turned up a few times. The V call is TRBV19, the J call TRBJ1-1, with D uncertain. Trimming shortened V by 7 bases and J by 3 bases, and 9 bases separated the two germline ends. Germline V gene sequence: CDR1 LNHDA, CDR2 SQIVND (reference sequence). This CDR3 contains 12 residues. Here the CDR3 reads CASIGSDTEAFF. The CDR3 nucleotides read TGTGCCAGTATCGGGTCGGACACTGAAGCTTTCTTT.

This clonotype occurred a few times. The chain combines TRBV5-1 with TRBJ2-5; 8 nucleotides match TRBD2. Per germline, CDR1 SGHRS and CDR2 YFSETQ. Germline trimming cut 0 bases from V and 6 bases from J; bases unmatched to any gene: 16. The CDR3 totals 18 residues. CDR3 in DNA: TGCGCCAGCAGCTTGGCCATAACAGGAGCGGGAGTTGGGAAGACCCAGTACTTC. Its translation is CASSLAITGAGVGKTQYF. The variable domain in full, with the rest retrieved from reference TRBV5-1 and TRBJ2-5, is KAGVTQTPRYLIKTRGQQVTLSCSPISGHRSVSWYQQTPGQGLQFLFEYFSETQRNKGNFPGRFSGRQFSNSRSEMNVSTLELGDSALYLCASSLAITGAGVGKTQYFGPGTRLLVL.

This clonotype was found many times. V is TRBV20-1 and J is TRBJ2-5, with TRBD1 matching 7 bases. Germline loops: CDR1 DFQATT, CDR2 SNEGSKA (reference sequence). This CDR3 has 14 residues. After removal of 4 bases from V and 1 base from J, the junction contained 6 bases not matched to a gene. The CDR3 spells CSAILTGRQETQYF. The CDR3 bases are TGCAGTGCTATACTGACAGGGCGCCAAGAGACCCAGTACTTC.

Ten or more counts support this clonotype. V usage is TRBV3-1 and J usage is TRBJ2-3, with D possibly matching TRBD1 (6 bases). This CDR3 has 15 amino acids. The V and J ends lost 0 bases and 4 bases respectively, with 11 bases between them. Germline CDR1 is LGHDT and CDR2 is YNNKEL (reference sequence). CDR3 in amino acids: CASSQDYRAADTQYF. CDR3 sequence (DNA): TGTGCCAGCAGCCAAGATTACAGGGCCGCAGATACGCAGTATTTT.